The source of this T cell receptor (beta chain) is a study of beta chain features in type 1 diabetes. Every participating donor gave one draw, a heparinised blood sample averaging approximately 120 mL. Every isolated RNA sample was fully reverse transcribed, so sequencing captured expressed TCRB transcripts. Measured with immunoSEQ multiplex PCR; TCRdb has only the in-frame clones, and not every one. The sample carries about 330,000 clones, 11% recorded once. The CDR3 contains 13 residues. Looked up from germline, CDR1 is GTSNPN and CDR2 is SVGIG (reference sequence). Trimming left V 1 base short and J 6 bases short, with 10 bases between.

This clonotype originated in a woman aged 30 to 39 in good health. The chain carries TRBV30 and TRBJ2-4; no firm D call. Sequencing used naive CD4+ T cells from blood. The CDR3 loop is CAWSEQPTNIQYF. Written as DNA, the CDR3 is TGTGCCTGGAGTGAACAGCCAACAAACATTCAGTACTTC. The complete variable domain, with remaining parts taken from reference TRBV30 and TRBJ2-4, reads SQTIHQWPATLVQPVGSPLSLECTVEGTSNPNLYWYRQAAGRGLQLLFYSVGIGQISSEVPQNLSASRPQDRQFILSSKKLLLSDSGFYLCAWSEQPTNIQYFGAGTRLSVL.